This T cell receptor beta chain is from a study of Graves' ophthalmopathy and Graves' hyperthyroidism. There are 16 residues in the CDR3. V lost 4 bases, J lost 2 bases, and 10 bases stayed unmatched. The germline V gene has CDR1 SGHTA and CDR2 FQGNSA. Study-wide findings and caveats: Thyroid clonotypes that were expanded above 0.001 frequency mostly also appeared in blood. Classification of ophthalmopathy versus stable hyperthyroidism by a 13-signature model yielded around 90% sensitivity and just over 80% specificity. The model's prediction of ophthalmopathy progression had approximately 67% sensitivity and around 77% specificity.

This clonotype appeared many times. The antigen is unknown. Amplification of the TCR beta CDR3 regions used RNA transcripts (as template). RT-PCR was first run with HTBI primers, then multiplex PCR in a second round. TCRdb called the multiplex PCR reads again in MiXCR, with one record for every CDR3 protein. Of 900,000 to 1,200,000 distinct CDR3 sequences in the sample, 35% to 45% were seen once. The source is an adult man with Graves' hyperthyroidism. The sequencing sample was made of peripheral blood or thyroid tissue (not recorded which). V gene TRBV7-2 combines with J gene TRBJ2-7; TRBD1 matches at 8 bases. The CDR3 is CASSYRAGTGTYEQYF. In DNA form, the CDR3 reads TGTGCCAGCAGCTACCGAGCCGGGACAGGTACCTACGAGCAGTACTTC.